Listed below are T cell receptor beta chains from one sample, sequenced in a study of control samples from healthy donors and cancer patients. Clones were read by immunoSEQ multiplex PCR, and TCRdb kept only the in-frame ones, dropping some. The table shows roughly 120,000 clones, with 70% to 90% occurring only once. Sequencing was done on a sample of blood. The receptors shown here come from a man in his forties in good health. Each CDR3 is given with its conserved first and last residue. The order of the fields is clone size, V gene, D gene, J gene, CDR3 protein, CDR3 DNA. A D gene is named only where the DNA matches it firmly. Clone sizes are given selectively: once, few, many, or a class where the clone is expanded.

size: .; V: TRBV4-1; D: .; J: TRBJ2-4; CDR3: CASSQVSQGDIQYF; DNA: TGCGCCAGCAGCCAAGTTTCGCAGGGAGACATTCAGTACTTC
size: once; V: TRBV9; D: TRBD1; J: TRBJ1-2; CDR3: CASSPSGGTEHRGYTF; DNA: TGTGCCAGCAGCCCATCAGGGGGCACGGAGCATAGGGGCTACACCTTC
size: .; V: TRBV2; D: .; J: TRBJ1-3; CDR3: CASSTLGAHRDSGNTIYF; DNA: TGTGCCAGCTCGACATTAGGTGCTCACAGAGACTCTGGAAACACCATATATTTT
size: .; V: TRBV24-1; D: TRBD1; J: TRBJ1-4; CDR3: CATSEDLRGPNEKLFF; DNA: TGTGCCACCAGTGAGGACCTCAGGGGGCCTAATGAAAAACTGTTTTTT
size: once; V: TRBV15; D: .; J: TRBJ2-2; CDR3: CATSRARTSTGELFF; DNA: TGTGCCACCAGCAGAGCCAGGACGTCCACGGGGGAGCTGTTTTTT
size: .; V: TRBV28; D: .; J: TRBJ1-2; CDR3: CASSLGGAGGYTF; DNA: TGTGCCAGCAGTTTAGGGGGGGCGGGTGGCTACACCTTC
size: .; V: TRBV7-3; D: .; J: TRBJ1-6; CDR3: CASSLGQERHNDQLKDNSPLHF; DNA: TGTGCCAGCAGCTTAGGGCAGGAGAGACATAACGACCAACTAAAGGATAATTCACCCCTCCACTTT
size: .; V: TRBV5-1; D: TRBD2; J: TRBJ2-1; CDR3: CASSLVLAVNEQFF; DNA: TGCGCCAGCAGCTTGGTCCTAGCGGTCAATGAGCAGTTCTTC
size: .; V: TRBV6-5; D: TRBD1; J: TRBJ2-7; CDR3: CASSSGTGIHEQYF; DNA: TGTGCCAGCAGTTCCGGGACAGGGATACACGAGCAGTACTTC
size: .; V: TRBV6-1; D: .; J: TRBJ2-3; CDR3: CASSEARTATDTQYF; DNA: TGTGCCAGCAGTGAAGCCCGGACAGCCACAGATACGCAGTATTTT
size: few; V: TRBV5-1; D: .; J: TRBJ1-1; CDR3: CASSRDAGLNTEAFF; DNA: TGCGCCAGCAGCCGCGACGCAGGATTGAACACTGAAGCTTTCTTT
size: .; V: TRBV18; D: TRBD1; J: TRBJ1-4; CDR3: CARPDRGYEKLFF; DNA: TGTGCCAGGCCCGACAGGGGTTATGAAAAACTGTTTTTT
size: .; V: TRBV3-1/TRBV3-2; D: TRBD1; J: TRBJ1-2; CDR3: CASSQNTGGDGYTF; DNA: TGTGCCAGCAGCCAGAATACAGGGGGCGACGGCTACACCTTC
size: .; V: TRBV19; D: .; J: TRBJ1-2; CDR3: CASSMPTDGTYGYTF; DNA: TGTGCCAGTAGTATGCCTACCGACGGGACCTATGGCTACACCTTC